This T cell receptor (beta chain) was identified during a study of control samples from healthy donors and cancer patients. V was shortened by 3 bases and J by 3 bases, with 6 bases between the two germline ends. The CDR3 is 12 residues long. Measured with immunoSEQ multiplex PCR; TCRdb has only the in-frame clones, and not every one. The sample records about 82,000 clones, more than 75% being singletons. The source is a man aged 50 to 60 in good health. The chain has TRBV12-3 or TRBV12-4 and TRBJ2-7; TRBD1 or TRBD2 may be the D gene (5 bases each). The sequenced sample consisted of blood. Here the CDR3 reads CASSLGDYEQYF. The CDR3 coding sequence is TGTGCCAGCAGTTTGGGGGACTACGAGCAGTACTTC.